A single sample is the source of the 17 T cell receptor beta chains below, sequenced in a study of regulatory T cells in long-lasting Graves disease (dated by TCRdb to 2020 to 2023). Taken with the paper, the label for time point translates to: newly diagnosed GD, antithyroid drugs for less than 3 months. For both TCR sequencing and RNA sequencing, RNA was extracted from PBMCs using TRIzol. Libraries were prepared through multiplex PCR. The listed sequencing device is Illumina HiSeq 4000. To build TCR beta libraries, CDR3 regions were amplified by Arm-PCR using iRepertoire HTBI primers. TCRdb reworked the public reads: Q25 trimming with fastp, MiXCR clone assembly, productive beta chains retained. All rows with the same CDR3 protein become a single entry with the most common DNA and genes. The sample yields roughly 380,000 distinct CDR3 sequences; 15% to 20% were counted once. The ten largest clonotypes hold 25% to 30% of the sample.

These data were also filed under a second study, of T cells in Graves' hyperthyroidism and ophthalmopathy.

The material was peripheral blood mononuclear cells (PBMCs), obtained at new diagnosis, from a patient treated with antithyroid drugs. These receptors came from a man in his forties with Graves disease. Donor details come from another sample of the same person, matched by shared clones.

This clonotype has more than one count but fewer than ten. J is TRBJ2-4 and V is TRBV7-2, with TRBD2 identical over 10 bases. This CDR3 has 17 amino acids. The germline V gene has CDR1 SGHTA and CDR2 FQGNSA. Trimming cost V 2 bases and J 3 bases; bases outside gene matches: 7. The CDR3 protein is CASSLSASGGGKNIQYF. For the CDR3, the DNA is TGTGCCAGCAGCTTATCCGCTAGCGGGGGAGGCAAAAACATTCAGTACTTC.

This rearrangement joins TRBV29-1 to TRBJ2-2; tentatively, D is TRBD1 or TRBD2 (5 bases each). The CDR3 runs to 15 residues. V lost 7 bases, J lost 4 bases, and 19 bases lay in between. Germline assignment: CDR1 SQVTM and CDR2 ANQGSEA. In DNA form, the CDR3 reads TGCAGCGCAGAGCCGCAGGGAGTCACCACCGGGGAGCTGTTTTTT. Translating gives CSAEPQGVTTGELFF.

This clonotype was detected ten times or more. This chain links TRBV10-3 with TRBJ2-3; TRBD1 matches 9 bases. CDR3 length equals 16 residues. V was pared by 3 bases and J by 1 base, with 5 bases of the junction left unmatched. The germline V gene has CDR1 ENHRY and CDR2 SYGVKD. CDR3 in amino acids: CAISDTRTGGTDTQYF. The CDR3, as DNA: TGTGCCATCAGTGACACGCGGACAGGGGGCACAGATACGCAGTATTTT.

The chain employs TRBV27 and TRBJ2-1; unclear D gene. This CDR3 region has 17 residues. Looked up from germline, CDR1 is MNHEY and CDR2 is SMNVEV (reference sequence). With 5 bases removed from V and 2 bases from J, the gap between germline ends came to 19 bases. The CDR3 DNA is TGTGCCAGCAGTGATCCCGGGTTAGGACCCACCTACAATGAGCAGTTCTTC. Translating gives CASSDPGLGPTYNEQFF.

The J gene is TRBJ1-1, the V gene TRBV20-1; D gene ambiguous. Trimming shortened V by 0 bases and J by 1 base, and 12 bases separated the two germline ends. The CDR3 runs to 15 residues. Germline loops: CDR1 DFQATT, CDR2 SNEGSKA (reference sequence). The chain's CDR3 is CSARDRRATNTEAFF. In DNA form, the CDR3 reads TGCAGTGCTAGAGATCGCCGTGCGACGAACACTGAAGCTTTCTTT.

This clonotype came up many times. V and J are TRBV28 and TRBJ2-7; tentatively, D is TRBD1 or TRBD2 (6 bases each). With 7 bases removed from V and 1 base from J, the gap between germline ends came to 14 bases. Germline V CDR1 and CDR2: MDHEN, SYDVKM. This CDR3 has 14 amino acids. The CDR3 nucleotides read TGTGCCAGCATCGAGGGGGGCAAATCCTACGAGCAGTACTTC. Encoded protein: CASIEGGKSYEQYF. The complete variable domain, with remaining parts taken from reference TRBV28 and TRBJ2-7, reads DVKVTQSSRYLVKRTGEKVFLECVQDMDHENMFWYRQDPGLGLRLIYFSYDVKMKEKGDIPEGYSVSREKKERFSLILESASTNQTSMYLCASIEGGKSYEQYFGPGTRLTVT.

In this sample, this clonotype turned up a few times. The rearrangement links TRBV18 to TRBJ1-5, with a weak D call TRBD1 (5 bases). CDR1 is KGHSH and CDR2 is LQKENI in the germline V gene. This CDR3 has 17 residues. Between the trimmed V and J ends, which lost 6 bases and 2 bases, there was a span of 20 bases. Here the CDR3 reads CASSRERGSWGNQPQHF. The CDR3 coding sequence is TGTGCCAGCTCCCGTGAACGGGGGAGCTGGGGCAATCAGCCCCAGCATTTT. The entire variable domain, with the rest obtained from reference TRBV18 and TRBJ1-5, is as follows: NAGVMQNPRHLVRRRGQEARLRCSPMKGHSHVYWYRQLPEEGLKFMVYLQKENIIDESGMPKERFSAEFPKEGPSILRIQQVVRGDSAAYFCASSRERGSWGNQPQHFGDGTRLSIL.

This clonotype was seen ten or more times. CDR3 sequence (DNA): TGTGCCAGCAGTGATGCGTCCAGCCGGGCCTCAGGGGATACGCAGTATTTT. Encoded protein: CASSDASSRASGDTQYF. The rearrangement joins TRBV2 to TRBJ2-3; tentatively, D is TRBD1 (5 bases). In germline, CDR1 is SNHLY, CDR2 FYNNEI. The V end was cut by 3 bases, the J end by 6 bases, with 22 bases between. The CDR3 sequence is 17 residues long.

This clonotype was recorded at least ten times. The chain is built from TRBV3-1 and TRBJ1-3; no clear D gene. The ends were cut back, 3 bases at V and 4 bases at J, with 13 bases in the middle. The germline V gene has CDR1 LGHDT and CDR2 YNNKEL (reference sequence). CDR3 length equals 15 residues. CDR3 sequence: CASSHGPPPGNTIYF. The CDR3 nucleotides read TGTGCCAGCAGCCACGGTCCGCCACCAGGAAACACCATATATTTT.

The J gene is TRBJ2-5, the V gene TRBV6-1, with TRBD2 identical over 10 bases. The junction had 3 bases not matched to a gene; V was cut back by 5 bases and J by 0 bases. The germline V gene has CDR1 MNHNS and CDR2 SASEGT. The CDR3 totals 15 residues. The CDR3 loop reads CASSLSGGYQETQYF. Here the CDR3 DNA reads TGTGCCAGCAGTCTTAGCGGGGGGTACCAAGAGACCCAGTACTTC.

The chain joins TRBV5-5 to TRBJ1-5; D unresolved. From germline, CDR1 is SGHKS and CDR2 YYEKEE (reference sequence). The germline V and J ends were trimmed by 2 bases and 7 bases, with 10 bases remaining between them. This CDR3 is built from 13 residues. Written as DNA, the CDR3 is TGTGCCAGCAGCTTTTCTCAAGGGCAGCCCCAGCATTTT. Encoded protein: CASSFSQGQPQHF.

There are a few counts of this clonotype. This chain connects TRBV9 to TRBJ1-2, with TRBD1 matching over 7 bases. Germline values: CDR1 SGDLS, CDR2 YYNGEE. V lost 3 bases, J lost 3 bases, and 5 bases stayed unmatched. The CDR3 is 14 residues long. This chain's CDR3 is CASSGGGTDYGYTF. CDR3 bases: TGTGCCAGCAGCGGAGGTGGGACAGACTATGGCTACACCTTC.

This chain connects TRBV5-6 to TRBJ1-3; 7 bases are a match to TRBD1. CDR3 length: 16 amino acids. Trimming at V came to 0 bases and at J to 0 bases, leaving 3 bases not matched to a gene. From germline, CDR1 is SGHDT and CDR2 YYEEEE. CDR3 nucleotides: TGTGCCAGCAGCTTGGGGACAGGCTACTCTGGAAACACCATATATTTT. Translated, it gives CASSLGTGYSGNTIYF.

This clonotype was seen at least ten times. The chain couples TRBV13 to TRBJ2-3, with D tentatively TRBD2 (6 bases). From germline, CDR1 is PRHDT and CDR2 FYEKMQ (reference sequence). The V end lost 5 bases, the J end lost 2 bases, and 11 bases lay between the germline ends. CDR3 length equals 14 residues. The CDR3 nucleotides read TGTGCCAGCAGCCTCCCTAGCGACACAGATACGCAGTATTTT. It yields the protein CASSLPSDTDTQYF. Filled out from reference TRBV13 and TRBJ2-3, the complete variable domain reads AAGVIQSPRHLIKEKRETATLKCYPIPRHDTVYWYQQGPGQDPQFLISFYEKMQSDKGSIPDRFSAQQFSDYHSELNMSSLELGDSALYFCASSLPSDTDTQYFGPGTRLTVL.

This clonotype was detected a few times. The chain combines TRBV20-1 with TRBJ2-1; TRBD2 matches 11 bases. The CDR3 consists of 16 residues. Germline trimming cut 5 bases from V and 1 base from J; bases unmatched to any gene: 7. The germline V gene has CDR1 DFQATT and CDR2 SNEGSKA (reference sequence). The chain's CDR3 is CSALNLAGGSYNEQFF. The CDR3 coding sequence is TGCAGTGCTCTCAATCTAGCGGGGGGTTCCTACAATGAGCAGTTCTTC.

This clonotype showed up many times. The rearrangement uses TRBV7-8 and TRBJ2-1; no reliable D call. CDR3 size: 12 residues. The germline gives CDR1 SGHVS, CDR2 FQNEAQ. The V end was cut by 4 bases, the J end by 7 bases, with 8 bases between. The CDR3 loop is CASSSFRNEQFF. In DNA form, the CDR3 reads TGTGCCAGCAGCTCGTTTAGGAATGAGCAGTTCTTC.

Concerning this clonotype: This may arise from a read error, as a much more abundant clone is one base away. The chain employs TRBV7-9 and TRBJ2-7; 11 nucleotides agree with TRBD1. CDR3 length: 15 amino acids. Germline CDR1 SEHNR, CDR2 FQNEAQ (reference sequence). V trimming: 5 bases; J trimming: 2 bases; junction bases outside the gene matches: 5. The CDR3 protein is CASSPRGQGAYEQYF. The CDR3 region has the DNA TGTGCCAGCAGCCCTCGGGGACAGGGGGCCTACGAGCAGTACTTC.